This entry lists 30 T cell receptor beta chains sequenced from one sample in a study of cytomegalovirus exposure and HLA in healthy donors. Produced via immunoSEQ multiplex PCR; TCRdb's table is partial and in-frame only. The table has fewer than 250,000 clones, around 87% seen once. Source material: PBMCs. These receptors were taken from a young woman in good health and CMV-seropositive.

The gene calls are TRBV2 and TRBJ2-5; maybe TRBD2 (5 bases). The CDR3 loop spans 13 amino acids. The ends were cut back, 5 bases at V and 3 bases at J, with 10 bases in the middle. Germline CDR1 is SNHLY and CDR2 is FYNNEI. DNA of the CDR3: TGTGCCAGCAGTCTTGAGAGGGAAGAGACCCAGTACTTC. This gives the protein CASSLEREETQYF.

This clone appeared once. This sequence joins TRBV6-5 and TRBJ2-1, with 11 nucleotides matching TRBD1. Germline V gives CDR1 MNHEY, CDR2 SVGAGI. V dropped 4 bases and J dropped 5; count of bases not matched to a gene: 4. The CDR3 covers 15 residues. CDR3 region: CASSSGTGGDNEQFF. DNA of the CDR3: TGTGCCAGCAGTTCCGGGACAGGGGGAGACAATGAGCAGTTCTTC.

The rearrangement joins TRBV7-9 to TRBJ1-2; weak D call: TRBD1 (5 bases). The CDR3 loop spans 12 amino acids. V lost 4 bases, J lost 7 bases, and 10 bases lay in between. The germline V gene has CDR1 SEHNR and CDR2 FQNEAQ (reference sequence). CDR3 residues: CASSSGFAGYTF. The CDR3 region has the DNA TGTGCCAGCAGCTCAGGGTTTGCTGGCTACACCTTC.

The chain uses TRBV7-9 and TRBJ1-1; weak D call: TRBD1 (5 bases). This CDR3 is 14 amino acids long. The germline gives CDR1 SEHNR, CDR2 FQNEAQ (reference sequence). Trimming left V 3 bases short and J 6 bases short, with 14 bases between. The CDR3 DNA reads as TGTGCCAGCAGCTTCCTACAGGACGTGGCTGAAGCTTTCTTT. This sequence encodes CASSFLQDVAEAFF.

To note about this clone: The junction departs from germline at one end; a sequencing error may be responsible. The rearrangement joins TRBV7-7 to TRBJ2-1, with 8 bases identical to TRBD2. The CDR3 contains 16 residues. From germline, CDR1 is SSHAT and CDR2 FNYEAQ (reference sequence). The CDR3 DNA is TGTGCTAGCAGCAAAACTAGCGGCAGCTCCTACAATGAGCAGTTCTTC. It specifies CASSKTSGSSYNEQFF.

The chain is built from TRBV5-1 and TRBJ2-5; TRBD1 aligns across 9 bases. The germline V gene has CDR1 SGHRS and CDR2 YFSETQ. The trim removed 4 bases at V and 4 bases at J, leaving 5 bases unmatched. The CDR3 has 14 amino acids. The CDR3 sequence is CASSPGTGRETQYF. CDR3 DNA: TGCGCCAGCAGCCCGGGGACAGGGCGAGAGACCCAGTACTTC.

The chain couples TRBV2 to TRBJ1-2, with unresolved D. This CDR3 comprises 12 residues. The V end was cut by 5 bases, the J end by 4 bases, with 8 bases between. Looked up from germline, CDR1 is SNHLY and CDR2 is FYNNEI. CDR3 residues: CASSRTSYGYTF. CDR3 DNA sequence: TGTGCCAGCAGTCGTACTTCCTATGGCTACACCTTC.

J is TRBJ2-1 and V is TRBV27; no clear D gene. Germline CDR1 MNHEY, CDR2 SMNVEV (reference sequence). The CDR3 consists of 16 residues. Trimming removed 5 bases from V and 0 bases from J, with 14 bases in between. The CDR3 loop reads CASSAIAPSSYNEQFF. The CDR3 region has the DNA TGTGCCAGCAGTGCCATAGCACCTAGCTCCTACAATGAGCAGTTCTTC.

This clone appeared a single time. The chain employs TRBV6-5 and TRBJ2-5, with 8 positions matching TRBD1. Germline V CDR1 and CDR2: MNHEY, SVGAGI. J lost 7 bases, V lost 6 bases, and 7 bases had no gene match. The CDR3 extends over 13 amino acids. The CDR3 coding sequence is TGTGCCAGCAGACCAGGGGGCCTGGGGACCCAGTACTTC. Translation gives CASRPGGLGTQYF.

The chain uses TRBV5-5 and TRBJ2-7, with D possibly matching TRBD1 (5 bases). Germline loops: CDR1 SGHKS, CDR2 YYEKEE (reference sequence). V lost 0 bases and J 0 bases, leaving 10 bases between the germline ends. The CDR3 runs to 15 residues. CDR3 in amino acids: CASSLGQRSSYEQYF. The CDR3 DNA reads TGTGCCAGCAGCTTGGGACAGAGGAGCTCCTACGAGCAGTACTTC.

The chain couples TRBV14 to TRBJ1-1; D is uncertain. The V end lost 8 bases, the J end lost 11 bases, and 15 bases lay between the germline ends. The CDR3 totals 11 residues. The germline V gene has CDR1 SGHDN and CDR2 FVKESK. The chain's CDR3 is CASGSYGEAFF. CDR3 DNA sequence: TGTGCCAGCGGAAGTTACGGAGAGGCTTTCTTT.

The chain links TRBV7-8 to TRBJ1-3; D perhaps matches TRBD1 (5 bases). Trimming stripped 4 bases from V and 0 bases from J, with 10 bases between. CDR1 is SGHVS, CDR2 FQNEAQ, per germline. This CDR3 comprises 15 residues. This chain's CDR3 is CASSSDSDSGNTIYF. The CDR3 nucleotides are TGTGCCAGCAGCTCAGACAGCGACTCTGGAAACACCATATATTTT.

V usage is TRBV6-5 and J usage is TRBJ1-1; D unclear. Trimming stripped 3 bases from V and 3 bases from J, with 17 bases between. The CDR3 length is 16 residues. Germline assignment: CDR1 MNHEY and CDR2 SVGAGI. The CDR3 nucleotides read TGTGCCAGCAGTTATCGAGGGATAACTGCAGACACTGAAGCTTTCTTT. This encodes CASSYRGITADTEAFF.

This chain uses TRBV5-6 with TRBJ1-5, with D perhaps matching TRBD1 (5 bases). This CDR3 is 12 amino acids long. CDR1 and CDR2 from the germline V gene are SGHDT and YYEEEE. V dropped 5 bases and J dropped 5 bases, with 8 bases sitting between them. The CDR3 here is CASRVRDQPQHF. In DNA, the CDR3 is TGTGCCAGCAGAGTCAGGGATCAGCCCCAGCATTTT.

The chain joins TRBV2 to TRBJ2-7; 12 nucleotides match TRBD2. The ends lost 4 bases at V and 6 bases at J; junction bases unmatched: 7. Germline V gene lookup returns CDR1 SNHLY and CDR2 FYNNEI. CDR3 size: 15 residues. In DNA form, the CDR3 reads TGTGCCAGCAGTGTGACTAGCGGGAGAATCGGCGAGCAGTACTTC. Its translation: CASSVTSGRIGEQYF.

DNA of the CDR3: TGTGCCAGCGGACTGCAGGGGAAGAATGAGCAGTTCTTC. Protein sequence: CASGLQGKNEQFF. V usage is TRBV6-6 and J usage is TRBJ2-1, with a tentative D call TRBD1 (6 bases). The V end lost 8 bases, the J end lost 7 bases, and 15 bases lay between the germline ends. This CDR3 has 13 residues. Germline V gene data show CDR1 as MNHNY and CDR2 as SVGAGI (reference sequence).

The rearrangement joins TRBV18 to TRBJ2-3; 8 bases are shared with TRBD1. Per the germline V gene, CDR1 is KGHSH and CDR2 is LQKENI. CDR3 length: 15 amino acids. With V trimmed by 6 bases and J by 2 bases, 7 bases remained unmatched. This chain's CDR3 is CASSETGGPTDTQYF. CDR3 DNA sequence: TGTGCCAGCTCCGAAACAGGGGGACCCACAGATACGCAGTATTTT.

This chain links TRBV4-1 with TRBJ1-1, with D hard to call. Trimming left V 1 base short and J 3 bases short, with 6 bases between. CDR1 and CDR2 from the germline V gene are MGHRA and YSYEKL. CDR3 size: 13 residues. CDR3 sequence reads: CASSQVLDTEAFF. In DNA form, the CDR3 reads TGCGCCAGCAGCCAAGTTCTCGACACTGAAGCTTTCTTT.

The chain couples TRBV19 to TRBJ2-1; 10 nucleotides agree with TRBD2. Germline V gene data show CDR1 as LNHDA and CDR2 as SQIVND (reference sequence). The CDR3 totals 14 residues. V shed 3 bases and J 8 bases; nucleotides not matched to a gene: 4. The chain's CDR3 is CASSIPSGRYEQFF. The CDR3, as DNA: TGTGCCAGTAGTATTCCTAGCGGGAGATATGAGCAGTTCTTC. Full variable domain (outside the CDR3, taken from reference TRBV19 and TRBJ2-1): DGGITQSPKYLFRKEGQNVTLSCEQNLNHDAMYWYRQDPGQGLRLIYYSQIVNDFQKGDIAEGYSVSREKKESFPLTVTSAQKNPTAFYLCASSIPSGRYEQFFGPGTRLTVL.

This clone appeared once. This rearrangement joins TRBV5-1 to TRBJ1-2, with a weak D call TRBD1 (5 bases). CDR1 and CDR2 from the germline V gene are SGHRS and YFSETQ. The CDR3 extends over 14 amino acids. V dropped 1 base and J dropped 3 bases, with 10 bases sitting between them. In nucleotides, the CDR3 is TGCGCCAGCAGCTTGCAGGGTGTCGACTATGGCTACACCTTC. It codes for CASSLQGVDYGYTF.

The gene calls are TRBV10-1 and TRBJ2-7; 9 positions agree with TRBD1. Per germline, CDR1 WNHNN and CDR2 SYGVQD (reference sequence). CDR3 length: 13 amino acids. V gave up 10 bases and J gave up 4 bases; unmatched junction bases: 8. The CDR3 reads CATSDRGGYEQYF. In nucleotides, the CDR3 is TGCGCCACCTCGGACAGGGGAGGGTACGAGCAGTACTTC.

CDR3 nucleotides: TGTGCCAGCAGCTTGGAAGCTAGAAACAATGAGCAGTTCTTC. This codes for CASSLEARNNEQFF. The chain uses TRBV5-5 and TRBJ2-1; D is unclear. This CDR3 spans 14 amino acids. V lost 0 bases and J lost 5, with 9 bases in between. Germline CDR1 is SGHKS and CDR2 is YYEKEE (reference sequence).

The chain joins TRBV6-5 to TRBJ1-5; TRBD1 is a possible D gene (5 bases). Germline CDR1 is MNHEY and CDR2 is SVGAGI. V lost 6 bases and J 4 bases, leaving 13 bases between the germline ends. The CDR3 runs 14 residues. The CDR3 bases are TGTGCCAGCAGCCCCAGGGCTCGGAATCAGCCCCAGCATTTT. It is translated as CASSPRARNQPQHF.

This chain links TRBV7-9 with TRBJ2-7, with 9 nucleotides matching TRBD2. The V and J ends lost 5 bases and 2 bases, in that order; junction bases with no gene match: 4. The germline V gene has CDR1 SEHNR and CDR2 FQNEAQ (reference sequence). The CDR3 is 14 residues long. The CDR3 sequence is CASSRLAATYEQYF. The CDR3 nucleotides read TGTGCCAGCAGCCGACTAGCGGCTACCTACGAGCAGTACTTC.

The chain recombines TRBV7-9 with TRBJ2-5; D remains unclear. CDR3 length: 15 residues. V lost 4 bases, J lost 3 bases, and 15 bases lay in between. CDR1 and CDR2 from the germline V gene are SEHNR and FQNEAQ (reference sequence). DNA of the CDR3: TGTGCCAGCAGCTCAGGCTCATATGTGAAAGAGACCCAGTACTTC. This translates into CASSSGSYVKETQYF.

This chain uses TRBV5-1 with TRBJ2-5, with 10 bases that match TRBD1. With 4 bases clipped from V and 5 bases from J, the junction kept 8 bases outside the gene matches. This CDR3 region has 15 residues. The germline V gene has CDR1 SGHRS and CDR2 YFSETQ. The CDR3 coding sequence is TGCGCCAGCAGCGCGGGACAGGGGTTGCGGGAGACCCAGTACTTC. Translating gives CASSAGQGLRETQYF.

This clone showed up just once. An end of the junction does not agree with germline; a read error may underlie this. The chain joins TRBV28 to TRBJ2-1, with D unresolved. The germline gives CDR1 MDHEN, CDR2 SYDVKM. This CDR3 comprises 13 residues. The CDR3, as DNA: TGTGCCAGCAGTTTCGACTCCAACAATGAGCAGTTCTTC. Translated, it gives CASSFDSNNEQFF.

The genes are TRBV4-1 and TRBJ2-7; D perhaps matches TRBD1 (5 bases). The CDR3 loop spans 17 amino acids. The germline V gene encodes CDR1 MGHRA and CDR2 YSYEKL. V lost 4 bases to trimming and J lost 0 bases, with 19 bases between them. The chain's CDR3 is CASSRAWGRPSSYEQYF. In DNA form, the CDR3 reads TGCGCCAGCAGCCGAGCCTGGGGCAGGCCGAGCTCCTACGAGCAGTACTTC.

This clone was seen only a few times. The rearrangement joins TRBV5-4 to TRBJ2-7, with D possibly being TRBD1 (5 bases). The CDR3 spans 12 residues. CDR1 and CDR2 (germline): SGHNT, YYREEE (reference sequence). Trimming removed 9 bases from V and 5 bases from J, with 15 bases in between. The CDR3 protein is CATGGRAHEQYF. The CDR3 bases are TGTGCCACAGGTGGCAGGGCCCACGAGCAGTACTTC.

The chain links TRBV28 to TRBJ2-3, with TRBD2 as a possible D gene (6 bases). The CDR3 is made up of 15 amino acids. Germline CDR1 MDHEN, CDR2 SYDVKM. V gave up 4 bases and J gave up 4 bases, with 15 bases separating them. CDR3 loop: CASSSLADESDTQYF. CDR3 bases: TGTGCCAGCAGTTCCTTAGCGGATGAGTCAGATACGCAGTATTTT.